This record covers a single TCR beta chain. Its antigen is unidentified. These data originate in a study of STAT5B mutations in CD4+ large granular lymphocyte leukemia. Study-wide background: Among healthy donors, a particular HLA allele went with more CDR3 'QG' motifs.

Produced via immunoSEQ multiplex PCR; TCRdb's table is partial and in-frame only. This sample has around 33,000 clones; around 88% occur once, and the top ten carry about 0.92%. CDR1 is SQVTM, CDR2 ANQGSEA, per germline. V lost 4 bases and J lost 9, with 13 bases in between. CDR3 length equals 12 residues. Overall study results and limits: No patients shared main leukemic clonotypes, though about 26% appeared at low frequency elsewhere.

This sequence originates from a human donor in good health. The V gene is TRBV29-1, the J gene TRBJ2-1, with D uncertain. Specimen: CD4+ T cells from blood buffy coats. In nucleotides, the CDR3 is TGCAGCGTTGCGGACGCCCGAGCTGAGCAGTTCTTC. Protein: CSVADARAEQFF.